The clone carrying this T cell receptor beta chain was observed a few times. The antigen is not known. Germline V gene lookup returns CDR1 MNHNS and CDR2 SASEGT. J was trimmed by 3 bases and V by 5 bases; bases with no gene match: 1. The CDR3 runs 14 residues. This sample stems from a study of cytomegalovirus exposure and HLA in healthy donors. Across the study: Assignment to the Caucasian-associated ancestry cluster applied to more than 75% of the approximately 420 genotyped donors. Study observations and caveats: What a later analysis reportedly showed was that an Asian-associated ancestry cluster had fewer N-insertions than the approximately 670-donor mean.

It was healthy bone marrow donors who served as donors. When sampled, the donors appeared nominally healthy, though they likely had unrecorded immune exposures. PCR was performed using 60 Vbeta and 13 Jbeta primers. Only in-frame clones appear in the TCRdb table, and some are missing; sequencing was by immunoSEQ multiplex PCR. Of more than 150,000 clones in the sample, over 80% were seen once. The rearrangement joins TRBV6-1 to TRBJ2-1, with TRBD2 matching 10 bases. Input material: PBMCs. The TCR sequence derives from a man in his forties in good health and CMV-seronegative. CDR3 region: CASSKREGYNEQFF. In DNA, the CDR3 is TGTGCCAGCAGTAAGCGGGAGGGCTACAATGAGCAGTTCTTC.